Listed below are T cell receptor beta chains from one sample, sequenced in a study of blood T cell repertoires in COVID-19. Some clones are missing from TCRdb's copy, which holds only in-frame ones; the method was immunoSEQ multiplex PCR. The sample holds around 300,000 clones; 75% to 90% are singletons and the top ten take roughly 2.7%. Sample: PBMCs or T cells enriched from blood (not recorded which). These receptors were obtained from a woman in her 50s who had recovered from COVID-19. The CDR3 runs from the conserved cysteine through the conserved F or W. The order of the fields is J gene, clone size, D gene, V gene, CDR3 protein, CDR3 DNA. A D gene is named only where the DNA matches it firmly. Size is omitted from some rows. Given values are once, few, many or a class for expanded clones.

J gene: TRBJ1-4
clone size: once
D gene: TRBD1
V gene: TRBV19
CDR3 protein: CASSLQGDSTEKLFF
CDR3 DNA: TGTGCCAGTAGTCTTCAGGGGGACTCCACCGAAAAACTGTTTTTT

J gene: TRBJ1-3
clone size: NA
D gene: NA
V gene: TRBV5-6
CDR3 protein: CASSLLGTGNTIYF
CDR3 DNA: TGTGCCAGCAGCTTACTCGGTACGGGAAACACCATATATTTT

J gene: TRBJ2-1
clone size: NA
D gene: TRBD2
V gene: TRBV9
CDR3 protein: CASRPTSGGANNEQFF
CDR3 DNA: TGTGCCAGCAGACCTACTAGCGGGGGAGCAAACAATGAGCAGTTCTTC

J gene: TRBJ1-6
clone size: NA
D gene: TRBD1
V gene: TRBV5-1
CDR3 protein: CASSLGQGALAPLHF
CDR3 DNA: TGCGCCAGCAGCTTGGGGCAGGGGGCTCTTGCACCCCTCCACTTT

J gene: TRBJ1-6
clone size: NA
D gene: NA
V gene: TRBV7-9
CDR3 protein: CASSRQGQGYSPLHF
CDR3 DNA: TGTGCCAGCAGCCGCCAGGGTCAAGGGTATTCACCCCTCCACTTT

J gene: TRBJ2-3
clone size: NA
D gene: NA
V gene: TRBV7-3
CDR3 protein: CASSPGGTRTDTQYF
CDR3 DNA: TGTGCCAGCAGCCCCGGAGGAACCCGCACAGATACGCAGTATTTT

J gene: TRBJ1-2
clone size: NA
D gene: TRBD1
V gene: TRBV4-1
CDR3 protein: CASTGTGGEQGGYTF
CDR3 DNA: TGCGCCAGCACCGGGACAGGGGGAGAGCAGGGTGGCTACACCTTC

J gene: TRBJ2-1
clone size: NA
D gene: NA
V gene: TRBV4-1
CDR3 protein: CASQVSPLSYNEQFF
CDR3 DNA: TGCGCCAGCCAAGTGAGTCCCCTCTCCTACAATGAGCAGTTCTTC

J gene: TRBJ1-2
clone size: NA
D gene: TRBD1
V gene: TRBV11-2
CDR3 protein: CASSPQGARGYTF
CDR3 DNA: TGTGCCAGCAGCCCACAGGGGGCGCGTGGCTACACCTTC

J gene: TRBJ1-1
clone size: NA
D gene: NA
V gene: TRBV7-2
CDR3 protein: CASSLYPGITRGADTEAFF
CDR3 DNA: TGTGCCAGCAGCTTATATCCGGGGATTACCAGGGGCGCGGACACTGAAGCTTTCTTT

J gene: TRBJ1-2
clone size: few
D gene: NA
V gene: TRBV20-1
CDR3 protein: CSASPVGSNYGYTF
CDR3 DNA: TGCAGTGCTAGTCCAGTCGGGTCGAACTATGGCTACACCTTC

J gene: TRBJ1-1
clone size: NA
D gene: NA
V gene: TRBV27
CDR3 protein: CASSETGIYTEAFF
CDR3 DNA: TGTGCCAGCAGTGAGACCGGGATTTACACTGAAGCTTTCTTT

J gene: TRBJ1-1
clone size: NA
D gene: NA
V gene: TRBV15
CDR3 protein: CATSYSLTWSTEAFF
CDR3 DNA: TGTGCCACCAGCTATTCACTGACCTGGAGCACTGAAGCTTTCTTT

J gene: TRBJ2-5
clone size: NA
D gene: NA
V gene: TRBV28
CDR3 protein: CASSSTGRVIQETQYF
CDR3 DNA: TGTGCCAGCAGTTCTACCGGGCGGGTGATCCAAGAGACCCAGTACTTC

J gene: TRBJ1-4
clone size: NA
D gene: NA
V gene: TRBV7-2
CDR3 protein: CASSLAGQTHEKLFF
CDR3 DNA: TGTGCCAGCAGCTTAGCGGGACAAACCCATGAAAAACTGTTTTTT

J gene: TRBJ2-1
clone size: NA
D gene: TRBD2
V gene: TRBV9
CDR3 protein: CASSIGTSHNEQFF
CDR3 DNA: TGTGCCAGCAGCATCGGGACTAGCCATAATGAGCAGTTCTTC

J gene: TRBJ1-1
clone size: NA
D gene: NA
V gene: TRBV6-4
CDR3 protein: CASSDSTRSTEAFF
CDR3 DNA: TGTGCCAGCAGTGACTCGACCCGGAGCACTGAAGCTTTCTTT

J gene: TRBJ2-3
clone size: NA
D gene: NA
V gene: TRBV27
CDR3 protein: CASRGSASDTQYF
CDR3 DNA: TGTGCCAGCAGAGGCAGCGCCTCAGATACGCAGTATTTT

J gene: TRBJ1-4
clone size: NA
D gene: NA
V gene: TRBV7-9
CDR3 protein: CASSSDRSTNEKLFF
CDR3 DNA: TGTGCCAGCAGCTCAGACAGATCAACTAATGAAAAACTGTTTTTT

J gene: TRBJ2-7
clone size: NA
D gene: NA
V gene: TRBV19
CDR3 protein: CASSIAEQGPYEQYF
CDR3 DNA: TGTGCCAGTAGTATCGCCGAACAGGGCCCGTACGAGCAGTACTTC

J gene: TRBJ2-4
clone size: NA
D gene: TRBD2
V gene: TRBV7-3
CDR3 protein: CASSLGGGSAKNIQYF
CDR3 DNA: TGTGCCAGCAGCTTAGGGGGAGGGTCGGCCAAAAACATTCAGTACTTC

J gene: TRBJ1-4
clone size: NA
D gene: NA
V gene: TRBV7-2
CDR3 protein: CASSPRRGVTNEKLFF
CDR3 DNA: TGTGCCAGCAGCCCCCGCCGCGGGGTGACTAATGAAAAACTGTTTTTT

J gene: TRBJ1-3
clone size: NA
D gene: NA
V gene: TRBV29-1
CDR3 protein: CSVELVLGNTIYF
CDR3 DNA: TGCAGCGTTGAACTCGTACTCGGAAACACCATATATTTT

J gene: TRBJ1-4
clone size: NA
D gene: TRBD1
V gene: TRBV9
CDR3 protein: CASSVDPGQSEKLFF
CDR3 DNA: TGTGCCAGCAGCGTAGATCCGGGACAGAGTGAAAAACTGTTTTTT

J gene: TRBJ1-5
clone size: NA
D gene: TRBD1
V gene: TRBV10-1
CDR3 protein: CASSGKTGGDSNQPQHF
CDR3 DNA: TGCGCCAGCAGTGGGAAGACAGGGGGTGATAGCAATCAGCCCCAGCATTTT

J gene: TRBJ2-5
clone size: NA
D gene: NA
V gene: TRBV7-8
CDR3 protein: CASSLRISDQETQYF
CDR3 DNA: TGTGCCAGCAGCCTGAGGATTAGCGATCAAGAGACCCAGTACTTC

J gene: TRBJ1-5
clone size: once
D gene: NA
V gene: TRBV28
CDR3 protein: CASCTRGSNQPQHF
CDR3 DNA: TGTGCCAGCTGCACCAGGGGTAGCAATCAGCCCCAGCATTTT

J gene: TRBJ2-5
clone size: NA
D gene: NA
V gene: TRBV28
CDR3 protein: CASSLIAAGYQETQYF
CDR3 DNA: TGTGCCAGCAGTTTGATCGCCGCCGGTTACCAAGAGACCCAGTACTTC

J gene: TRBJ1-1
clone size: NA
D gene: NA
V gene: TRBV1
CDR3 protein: CTSSQAQPPTGYPEAFF
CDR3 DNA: TGCACCAGCAGCCAAGCCCAACCTCCGACAGGGTATCCTGAAGCTTTCTTT

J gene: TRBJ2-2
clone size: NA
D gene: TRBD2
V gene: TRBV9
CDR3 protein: CASTIGVSGGINTGELFF
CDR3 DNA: TGTGCCAGCACCATCGGGGTTAGCGGGGGTATCAACACCGGGGAGCTGTTTTTT

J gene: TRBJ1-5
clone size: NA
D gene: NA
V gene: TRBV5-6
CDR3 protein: CASSFFDGNQPQHF
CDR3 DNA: TGTGCCAGCAGCTTTTTCGACGGGAATCAGCCCCAGCATTTT

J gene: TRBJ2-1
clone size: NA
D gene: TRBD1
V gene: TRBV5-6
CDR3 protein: CASSLDWTGGHEQFF
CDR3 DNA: TGTGCCAGCAGCTTGGACTGGACAGGGGGCCATGAGCAGTTCTTC

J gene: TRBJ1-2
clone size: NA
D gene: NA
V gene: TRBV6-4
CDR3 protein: CASSEARGSGYTF
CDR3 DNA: TGTGCCAGCAGTGAAGCCCGAGGAAGTGGCTACACCTTC

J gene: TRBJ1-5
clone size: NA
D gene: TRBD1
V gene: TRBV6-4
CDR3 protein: CASLTGVQPQHF
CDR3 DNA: TGTGCCAGCCTTACAGGGGTACAGCCCCAGCATTTT

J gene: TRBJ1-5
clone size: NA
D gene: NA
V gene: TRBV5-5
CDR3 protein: CASSLGAGGNQPQHF
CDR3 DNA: TGTGCCAGCAGCTTGGGAGCAGGGGGCAATCAGCCCCAGCATTTT

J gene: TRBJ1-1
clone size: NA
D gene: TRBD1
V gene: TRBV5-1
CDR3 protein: CASSFDRGTEAFF
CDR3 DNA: TGCGCCAGCAGCTTTGACAGGGGCACTGAAGCTTTCTTT

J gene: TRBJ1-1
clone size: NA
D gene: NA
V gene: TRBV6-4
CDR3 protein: CASSKERNTEAFF
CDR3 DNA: TGTGCCAGCTCAAAGGAGAGGAACACTGAAGCTTTCTTT

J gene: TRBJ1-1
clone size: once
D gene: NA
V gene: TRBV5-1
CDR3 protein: CASSRQGEAFF
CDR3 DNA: TGCGCCAGCAGCCGGCAGGGTGAAGCTTTCTTT

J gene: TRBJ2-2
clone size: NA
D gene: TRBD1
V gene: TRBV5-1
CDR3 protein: CASSYSTVGQGGGELFF
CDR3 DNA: TGCGCCAGCAGCTATAGCACGGTGGGACAGGGCGGCGGGGAGCTGTTTTTT

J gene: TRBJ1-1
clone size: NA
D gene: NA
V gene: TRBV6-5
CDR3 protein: CASDRRPLNTEAFF
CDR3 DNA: TGTGCCAGCGACAGGAGACCCCTGAATACTGAAGCTTTCTTT

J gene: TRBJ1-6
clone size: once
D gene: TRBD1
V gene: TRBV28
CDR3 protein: CASSFQGANSPLHF
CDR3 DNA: TGTGCCAGCAGTTTCCAGGGGGCAAATTCACCCCTCCACTTT

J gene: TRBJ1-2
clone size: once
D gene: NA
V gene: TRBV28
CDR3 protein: CASSYGTHYGYTF
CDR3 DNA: TGTGCCAGCAGTTACGGGACACACTATGGCTACACCTTC

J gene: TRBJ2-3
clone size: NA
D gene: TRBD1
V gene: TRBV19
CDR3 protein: CASSIDILGGKGNTQYF
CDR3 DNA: TGTGCCAGTAGTATAGATATTCTAGGGGGCAAGGGAAATACGCAGTATTTT

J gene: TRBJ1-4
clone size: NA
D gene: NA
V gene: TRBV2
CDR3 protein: CASTYLGLPEVEKLFF
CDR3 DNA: TGTGCCAGCACATATCTCGGGCTCCCGGAGGTTGAAAAACTGTTTTTT

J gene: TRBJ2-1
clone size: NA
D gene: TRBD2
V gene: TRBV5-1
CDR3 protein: CASSLEPRTRNNEQFF
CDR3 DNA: TGCGCCAGCAGCTTGGAGCCACGGACTAGAAACAATGAGCAGTTCTTC

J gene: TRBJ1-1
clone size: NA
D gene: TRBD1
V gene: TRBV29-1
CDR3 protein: CSGGTGGYTEAFF
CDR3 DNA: TGCAGCGGTGGGACAGGGGGGTACACTGAAGCTTTCTTT

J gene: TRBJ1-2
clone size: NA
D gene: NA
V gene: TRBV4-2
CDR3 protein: CASSQDDGTGSYGYTF
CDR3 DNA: TGTGCCAGCAGCCAAGATGACGGGACTGGATCCTATGGCTACACCTTC

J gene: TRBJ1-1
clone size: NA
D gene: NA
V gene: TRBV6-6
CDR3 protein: CASSYGLYTEAFF
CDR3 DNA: TGTGCCAGCAGTTACGGACTATACACTGAAGCTTTCTTT

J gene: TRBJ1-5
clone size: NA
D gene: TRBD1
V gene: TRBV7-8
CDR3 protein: CASSFRDSRYQPQHF
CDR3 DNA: TGTGCCAGCAGCTTCCGGGACAGTCGATATCAGCCCCAGCATTTT

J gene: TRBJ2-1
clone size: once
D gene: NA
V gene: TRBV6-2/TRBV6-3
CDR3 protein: CASSYVDQVFLQFF
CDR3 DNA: TGTGCCAGCAGTTACGTCGATCAGGTTTTTTTGCAGTTCTTC

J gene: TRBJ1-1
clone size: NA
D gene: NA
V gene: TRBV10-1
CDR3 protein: CASSVNRAAEAFF
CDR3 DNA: TGCGCCAGCAGTGTGAACAGGGCGGCTGAAGCTTTCTTT

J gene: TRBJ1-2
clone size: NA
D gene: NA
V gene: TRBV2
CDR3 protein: CASSERGNGYTF
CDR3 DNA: TGTGCCAGCAGTGAAAGGGGCAATGGCTACACCTTC

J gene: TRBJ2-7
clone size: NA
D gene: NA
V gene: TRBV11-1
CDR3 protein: CASSSYYEQYF
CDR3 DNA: TGTGCCAGCAGCTCCTACTACGAGCAGTACTTC

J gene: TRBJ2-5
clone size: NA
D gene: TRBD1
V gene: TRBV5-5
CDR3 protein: CASSLGQGNIQETQYF
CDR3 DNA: TGTGCCAGCAGCTTGGGACAGGGAAACATACAAGAGACCCAGTACTTC

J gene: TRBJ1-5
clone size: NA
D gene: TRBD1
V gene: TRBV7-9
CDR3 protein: CASSLTGVGQPQHF
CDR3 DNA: TGTGCCAGCAGCTTGACAGGGGTAGGTCAGCCCCAGCATTTT

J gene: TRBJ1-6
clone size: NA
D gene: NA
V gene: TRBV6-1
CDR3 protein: CASSEAQGTNSPLHF
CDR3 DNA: TGTGCCAGCAGTGAAGCTCAGGGTACGAATTCACCCCTCCACTTT

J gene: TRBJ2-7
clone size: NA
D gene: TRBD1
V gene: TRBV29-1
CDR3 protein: CSVAWTGFSYEQYF
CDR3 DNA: TGCAGCGTTGCTTGGACAGGTTTTTCCTACGAGCAGTACTTC

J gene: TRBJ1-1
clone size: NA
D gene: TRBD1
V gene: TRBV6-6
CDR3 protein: CASRSRTGTRTEAFF
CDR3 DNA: TGTGCCAGCAGATCCCGGACAGGGACGAGGACTGAAGCTTTCTTT

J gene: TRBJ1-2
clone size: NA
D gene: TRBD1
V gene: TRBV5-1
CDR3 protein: CASSLISGGTGGYTF
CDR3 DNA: TGCGCCAGCAGCTTGATCTCAGGGGGCACGGGTGGCTACACCTTC

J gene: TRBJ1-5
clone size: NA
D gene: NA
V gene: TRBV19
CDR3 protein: CASSMRGSQPQHF
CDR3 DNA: TGTGCCAGTAGTATGCGGGGAAGTCAGCCCCAGCATTTT